These 10 T cell receptor beta chains were all obtained from the same sample, sequenced in a study of CD8+CD57+ T cells in acquired aplastic anemia. Investigators profiled TCR beta VDJ and CDR3 from genomic DNA template. TCRdb re-called the reads through MiXCR, storing one row per CDR3 protein. The repertoire consists of about 220,000 distinct CDR3 sequences, with approximately 35% occurring once and the leading ten covering about 1.1%. Sequencing used sorted CD4+, CD8+, or CD8+CD57+ T cells (not recorded which) from PBMCs. The receptors were sampled from a human donor in good health, serving as a control.

This clonotype was recorded at least ten times. V is TRBV7-3 and J is TRBJ2-3, with 7 bases matching TRBD1. This CDR3 region has 13 residues. Trimming took 5 bases from V and 9 from J; bases not matched to a gene: 8. CDR1 is SGHTA, CDR2 FQGTGA, per germline. CDR3 nucleotides: TGTGCCAGCAGCCCTAGTCCGACAGGGACGCAGTATTTT. Encoded protein: CASSPSPTGTQYF. The full variable domain, in which reference TRBV7-3 and TRBJ2-3 provide the parts outside the CDR3, is GAGVSQTPSNKVTEKGKYVELRCDPISGHTALYWYRQSLGQGPEFLIYFQGTGAADDSGLPNDRFFAVRPEGSVSTLKIQRTERGDSAVYLCASSPSPTGTQYFGPGTRLTVL.

For this clonotype: Its ends do not fully match the called genes, so a read error is possible. This chain links TRBV12-3 or TRBV12-4 with TRBJ2-7; 10 bases map to TRBD1. This CDR3 spans 14 amino acids. The CDR3 region is CVSSTRDRGYEQYF. CDR3 DNA: TGTGTCAGCAGTACCCGGGACAGGGGCTACGAGCAGTACTTC.

This clonotype was observed at least ten times. The chain has TRBV19 and TRBJ1-1, with TRBD1 matching over 12 bases. Germline V gene sequence: CDR1 LNHDA, CDR2 SQIVND (reference sequence). There are 13 residues in the CDR3. The J segment lost 10 bases and the V segment lost 7 bases, leaving 7 bases of the junction unmatched. CDR3 sequence: CASITGQGARAFF. CDR3 DNA: TGTGCCAGTATTACGGGACAGGGGGCAAGAGCTTTCTTT.

The gene calls are TRBV5-8 and TRBJ1-2, with a possible D match to TRBD1 (5 bases). Trimming took off 3 bases at V and 3 bases at J, with 15 bases between the two ends. In germline, CDR1 is SGHTS, CDR2 YDEGEE. This CDR3 is 15 amino acids long. The CDR3 sequence is CASSSPGPMDYGYTF. The DNA of the CDR3 is TGTGCCAGCAGCTCTCCGGGACCCATGGACTATGGCTACACCTTC.

The table lists this clonotype with a few counts. The rearrangement uses TRBV4-1 and TRBJ1-2, with D perhaps TRBD1 (5 bases). The V and J ends lost 1 base and 1 base respectively, with 10 bases between them. Germline CDR1 and CDR2: MGHRA and YSYEKL. The CDR3 has 15 residues. The CDR3 protein is CASSQAGAVNYGYTF. In DNA form, the CDR3 reads TGCGCCAGCAGCCAAGCCGGGGCGGTTAACTATGGCTACACCTTC.

This clonotype was seen at least ten times. This chain uses TRBV15 with TRBJ1-2, with no clear D. V gave up 0 bases and J gave up 3 bases, with 17 bases separating them. This CDR3 spans 17 amino acids. Germline values: CDR1 LNHNV, CDR2 YYDKDF (reference sequence). CDR3 sequence reads: CATSRDQNRKADYGYTF. In DNA, the CDR3 is TGTGCCACCAGCAGAGATCAAAACAGAAAGGCTGACTATGGCTACACCTTC.

Ten or more counts support this clonotype. In DNA form, the CDR3 reads TGTGCCACCAGCAGAGTCGACAGGGTGGTGCAGGGCTACACCTTC. This gives the protein CATSRVDRVVQGYTF. V and J are TRBV15 and TRBJ1-2; TRBD1 agrees at 7 bases. The CDR3 length is 15 residues. In germline, CDR1 is LNHNV, CDR2 YYDKDF (reference sequence). J gave up 8 bases and V 1 base, and 10 bases lay outside the gene matches.

The chain combines TRBV29-1 with TRBJ2-5, with D maybe TRBD2 (6 bases). This CDR3 region has 14 residues. Trimming stripped 4 bases from V and 12 bases from J, with 24 bases between. Looked up from germline, CDR1 is SQVTM and CDR2 is ANQGSEA. DNA for the CDR3: TGCAGCGTTGCGGACGGCGTGGGAGGATCGATGGAGTACTTC. Translation gives CSVADGVGGSMEYF.

In its sample, this clonotype was seen a few times. One base away lies a much larger clone, so this may be a sequencing read error. The CDR3 DNA follows: TGTGCCAGCAGGAGAGCGGGAATAAACAATGAGCAGCTCTTC. Protein: CASRRAGINNEQLF. The rearrangement uses TRBV2 and TRBJ2-1, with 7 bases aligning to TRBD2. Germline CDR1 is SNHLY and CDR2 is FYNNEI. The CDR3 has 14 residues.

The chain joins TRBV4-1 to TRBJ2-5; TRBD1 agrees at 7 bases. CDR3 length equals 16 residues. Losses at the gene ends were 3 bases for V and 0 bases for J; bases not matched to a gene: 7. The germline CDR1 and CDR2 sequences are MGHRA and YSYEKL. DNA for the CDR3: TGCGCCAGCAGCCATCCATCCGGACAGGACCAAGAGACCCAGTACTTC. Translation gives CASSHPSGQDQETQYF.